A selection of T cell receptor beta chains follows, all from one sample in a study of technical replicates of blood from a handful of donors. The repertoire was sequenced with immunoSEQ multiplex PCR; TCRdb's copy has only in-frame clones and lacks some. The sample has more than 65,000 clones, over 95% seen once. The material sequenced was T cells isolated from PBMCs. The receptors originated from a human donor in good health. Both conserved end residues are part of each CDR3. D genes are given only for firm matches. Part of the rows lack a size; the others show once, few, many or a class for expanded clones.

v_call	d_call	j_call	clone_size	cdr3_nt	cdr3_aa
TRBV12-5	-	TRBJ2-2	-	TGTGCTAGTGGTTCTTTCACCGGGGAGCTGTTTTTT	CASGSFTGELFF
TRBV5-1	TRBD2	TRBJ2-7	-	TGCGCCAGCAGCTTAGGACTAGCGGGAGCAAACGGCGAGCAGTACTTC	CASSLGLAGANGEQYF
TRBV9	-	TRBJ1-1	-	TGTGCCAGCAGCGTATGGCCCGCCGGGAACAGGGACGCTGAAGCTTTCTTT	CASSVWPAGNRDAEAFF
TRBV7-9	-	TRBJ2-7	-	TGTGCCAGCAGCCGTAGTGCATACGAGCAGTACTTC	CASSRSAYEQYF
TRBV7-9	-	TRBJ1-1	-	TGTGCCAGCAGCCCCAAGCCCAGAGTTCGGGAGAGTCTTTACACTGAAGCTTTCTTT	CASSPKPRVRESLYTEAFF
TRBV7-8	TRBD2	TRBJ2-7	once	TGTGCCAGCAGCTGGACTAGCGGGGGTACCTACGAGCAGTACTTC	CASSWTSGGTYEQYF
TRBV5-4	TRBD2	TRBJ2-5	once	TGTGCCAGCGCGTTTCTGGCTAGCGGGAGGGTAGAGACCCAGTACTTC	CASAFLASGRVETQYF
TRBV7-9	-	TRBJ1-1	-	TGTGCCAGCATGGCGGGGGCCCTGAACACTGAAGCTTTCTTT	CASMAGALNTEAFF
TRBV7-9	TRBD1	TRBJ1-1	-	TGTGCCAGTCGAGGGGGACAGGGAAGGACTGAAGCTTTCTTT	CASRGGQGRTEAFF
TRBV6-1	TRBD1	TRBJ2-7	-	TGTGCCAGCAGTCCCGGGGACAGGCCCAACGAGCAGTACTTC	CASSPGDRPNEQYF
TRBV10-3	-	TRBJ2-3	-	TGTGCCATCAGTGTTACAGCCCCATCGGGCACAGATACGCAGTATTTT	CAISVTAPSGTDTQYF
TRBV7-6	-	TRBJ2-7	-	TGTGCCAGCAGCCGACAGGCAAGCTCCTACGAGCAGTACTTC	CASSRQASSYEQYF
TRBV25-1	-	TRBJ1-4	-	TGTGCCAGCAGTGGGGGCGGTTCTGATGAAAAACTGTTTTTT	CASSGGGSDEKLFF
TRBV6-5	TRBD2	TRBJ2-3	-	TGTGCCAGCAGTTACAGGGGCAGACTAGCAACAGATACGCAGTATTTT	CASSYRGRLATDTQYF
TRBV5-6	TRBD1	TRBJ2-5	-	TGTGCCAGCAGCTTAGCCCCGGGACAGCAAGAGACCCAGTACTTC	CASSLAPGQQETQYF
TRBV30	-	TRBJ1-2	-	TGTGCCTGGAGTAGGATGAGGTCCTATGGCTACACCTTC	CAWSRMRSYGYTF
TRBV4-1	TRBD1	TRBJ1-5	-	TGCGCCAGCAGCCAGAAAAAACAGGGGCAGCCCCAGCATTTT	CASSQKKQGQPQHF
TRBV5-1	-	TRBJ2-5	-	TGCGCCAGCAGCTTGGATACAGGGAACCAAGAGACCCAGTACTTC	CASSLDTGNQETQYF
TRBV6-4	TRBD1	TRBJ1-4	-	TGTGCCAGCAGTGACTCCGGGACAGTCGTGCCTGAGGCTAATGAAAAACTGTTTTTT	CASSDSGTVVPEANEKLFF
TRBV19	-	TRBJ2-7	-	TGTGCCAGTAGTATAGTGTTGGGGGGAAACTACGAGCAGTACTTC	CASSIVLGGNYEQYF
TRBV5-5	TRBD1	TRBJ1-3	-	TGTGCCAGCAGACGACAGGGATCTGGAAACACCATATATTTT	CASRRQGSGNTIYF
TRBV5-6	TRBD2	TRBJ2-1	-	TGTGCCAGCAGCTCCAACGTTCGGACTAGCGGGACCCACAATGAGCAGTTCTTC	CASSSNVRTSGTHNEQFF
TRBV5-6	-	TRBJ1-1	-	TGTGCCAGCAGCCCGCCAGGGGCAAACACTGAAGCTTTCTTT	CASSPPGANTEAFF
TRBV10-1	-	TRBJ2-1	-	TGCGCCAGCACCAGGGGCAATGAGCAGTTCTTC	CASTRGNEQFF
TRBV29-1	TRBD1	TRBJ2-1	once	TGCAGCGTGGGCGGACAGGGGGCGACCTACAATGAGCAGTTCTTC	CSVGGQGATYNEQFF
TRBV14	-	TRBJ2-3	-	TGTGCCAGCAGCCAGACGGGGGGCCCCTATAGCACAGATACGCAGTATTTT	CASSQTGGPYSTDTQYF
TRBV4-2	-	TRBJ1-3	once	TGTGCCAGCAGCACCCGCCAAGCCTCTGGAAACACCATATATTTT	CASSTRQASGNTIYF
TRBV2	TRBD1	TRBJ1-2	-	TGTGCCAGCAGTGGGACAGGGGGTAACTATGGCTACACCTTC	CASSGTGGNYGYTF